The clone carrying this T cell receptor (beta chain) was found a few times. This sample was included in a study of identical twins. This CDR3 contains 13 residues. Trimming removed 0 bases from V and 8 bases from J, with 7 bases in between. Germline V gene data show CDR1 as MRHNA and CDR2 as SNTAGT. TCRdb used MiXCR to reprocess the 5' RACE reads, holding one entry per CDR3 protein. This table holds approximately 530,000 distinct CDR3 sequences, under 25% found once. The data were also submitted as part of a second study, on yellow fever vaccine responses in identical twins.

This receptor was identified in a woman between 18 and 29 years old in good health. J is TRBJ2-2 and V is TRBV6-4, with D unresolved. Sequences were obtained from CD4+ T cells sorted from blood. This chain's CDR3 is CASSDSGAGELFF. In nucleotides, the CDR3 is TGTGCCAGCAGTGACTCCGGTGCGGGGGAGCTGTTTTTT.